Sequencing of this T cell receptor beta chain was carried out in a study of blood T cell repertoires in COVID-19. Background on the study: The samples span acute and convalescent COVID-19 from the United States, Italy and Spain. Sample material is recorded as cDNA or gDNA derived from T cells, B-cell-depleted T cells, or PBMCs.

Germline loops: CDR1 MDHEN, CDR2 SYDVKM. CDR3 length: 12 residues. V lost 2 bases, J lost 4 bases, and 5 bases lay in between. Original methodology: For nucleated cells, counts were estimated from reference gene primer amplification. Assay used: immunoSEQ multiplex PCR; TCRdb lists only in-frame clones, some missing. V, J and clone size derive from that table, while D and trimming were established from the DNA sequence. The repertoire holds some 270,000 clones, with approximately 88% as singletons. Material: peripheral blood. The chain combines TRBV28 with TRBJ1-2; D uncertain. The TCR was taken from a man aged 45-65 years with acute or convalescent COVID-19. The CDR3 is CASSLVGYGYTF. The CDR3 DNA follows: TGTGCCAGCAGTTTAGTCGGCTATGGCTACACCTTC.